A selection of T cell receptor beta chains follows, all from one sample in a study of regulatory T cells in long-lasting Graves disease. TCRdb passed the multiplex PCR reads through MiXCR, listing each CDR3 protein once. The sample yields some 400,000 distinct CDR3 sequences, under 15% seen once. These data also formed part of another study, on T cells in Graves' hyperthyroidism and ophthalmopathy.

Sequencing used peripheral blood mononuclear cells (PBMCs), obtained at new diagnosis, from a patient treated with antithyroid drugs. Source of these receptors: a woman in her thirties with Graves disease. The CDR3 runs from the conserved cysteine through the conserved F or W. A D gene is named only where the DNA matches it firmly. Where a row states a size, it is once, few, many or the class of an expanded clone; other rows omit it.

d_gene: -
j_gene: TRBJ2-1
abundance: many
v_gene: TRBV6-1
CDR3nt: TGTGCCAGCAGTCGAATAGCCAGGGGCCCGGACTACAATGAGCAGTTCTTC
CDR3aa: CASSRIARGPDYNEQFF

d_gene: TRBD2
j_gene: TRBJ2-3
abundance: once
v_gene: TRBV20-1
CDR3nt: TGCAGTGCTAGGACACCGGGGACTAGCGGGAGCGCAGATACGCAGTATTTT
CDR3aa: CSARTPGTSGSADTQYF

d_gene: TRBD2
j_gene: TRBJ2-7
abundance: many
v_gene: TRBV2
CDR3nt: TGTGCCAGCGTTTGGGCGATTAGCGGGACTTCGGACGAGCAGTACTTC
CDR3aa: CASVWAISGTSDEQYF

d_gene: -
j_gene: TRBJ1-1
abundance: many
v_gene: TRBV6-1
CDR3nt: TGTGCCAGCAGTGAAGGTGAGGAGACTGAAGCTTTCTTT
CDR3aa: CASSEGEETEAFF

d_gene: -
j_gene: TRBJ2-4
abundance: few
v_gene: TRBV20-1
CDR3nt: TGCAGTGCTAGAGGGTTCGGACTAGCCAAAAACATTCAGTACTTC
CDR3aa: CSARGFGLAKNIQYF

d_gene: TRBD2
j_gene: TRBJ2-7
abundance: many
v_gene: TRBV11-2
CDR3nt: TGTGCCAGCAGCTTAGATCTAGCGGGAGGGCCCTACGAGCAGTACTTC
CDR3aa: CASSLDLAGGPYEQYF

d_gene: TRBD2
j_gene: TRBJ2-1
abundance: -
v_gene: TRBV5-1
CDR3nt: TGCGCCAGCAGCGAGGGACTAGCGGGAAACTACAATGAGCAGTTCTTC
CDR3aa: CASSEGLAGNYNEQFF

d_gene: -
j_gene: TRBJ2-7
abundance: many
v_gene: TRBV2
CDR3nt: TGTGCCAGCGAAGTTAACGAGCAGTACTTC
CDR3aa: CASEVNEQYF

d_gene: TRBD2
j_gene: TRBJ2-2
abundance: few
v_gene: TRBV19
CDR3nt: TGTGCCAGTAGTGTTAGCGGGAGAATCACCGGGGAGCTGTTTTTT
CDR3aa: CASSVSGRITGELFF

d_gene: TRBD1
j_gene: TRBJ1-3
abundance: few
v_gene: TRBV25-1
CDR3nt: TGTGCCAGCAGTGACCCCGGGACAGGGGCCCAGGAGCTTTTT
CDR3aa: CASSDPGTGAQELF

d_gene: -
j_gene: TRBJ1-2
abundance: few
v_gene: TRBV29-1
CDR3nt: TGCAGCGTTGATGGGGGACATCCCAGCTATGGCTACACCTTC
CDR3aa: CSVDGGHPSYGYTF

d_gene: TRBD2
j_gene: TRBJ2-7
abundance: many
v_gene: TRBV20-1
CDR3nt: TGCAGTGCTAGTAGGGACAGAAGTAGCGGGAGCGGGCACGAGCAGTACTTC
CDR3aa: CSASRDRSSGSGHEQYF

d_gene: TRBD1
j_gene: TRBJ2-2
abundance: many
v_gene: TRBV11-2
CDR3nt: TGTGCCAGCAGCTTAGTACAGGGGTACACCGGGGAGCTGTTTTTT
CDR3aa: CASSLVQGYTGELFF

d_gene: TRBD2
j_gene: TRBJ2-3
abundance: many
v_gene: TRBV7-2
CDR3nt: TGTGCCAGCAGCGGAGGACTAGCGGGGGGGAATACGCAGTATTTT
CDR3aa: CASSGGLAGGNTQYF

d_gene: -
j_gene: TRBJ2-5
abundance: few
v_gene: TRBV24-1
CDR3nt: TGTGCCACCAGTGAGCACCCTCAGGGTCAGGGAAGGGAGACCCAGTACTTC
CDR3aa: CATSEHPQGQGRETQYF

d_gene: TRBD2
j_gene: TRBJ2-1
abundance: many
v_gene: TRBV6-9
CDR3nt: TGTGCCAGCAGTTACTCTGCGCTAGCGGGAAGGTCTTACAATGAGCAGTTCTTC
CDR3aa: CASSYSALAGRSYNEQFF

d_gene: TRBD2
j_gene: TRBJ2-1
abundance: many
v_gene: TRBV29-1
CDR3nt: TGCAGCGTTGAAAGCGCGGGAGGCCTTTACAATGAGCAGTTCTTC
CDR3aa: CSVESAGGLYNEQFF

d_gene: TRBD2
j_gene: TRBJ2-1
abundance: few
v_gene: TRBV5-1
CDR3nt: TGCGCCAGCAGCCTAGCGGGTAAATCCTCCTACAATGAGCAGTTCTTC
CDR3aa: CASSLAGKSSYNEQFF

d_gene: -
j_gene: TRBJ2-7
abundance: many
v_gene: TRBV12-3/TRBV12-4
CDR3nt: TGTGCCAGCAGTTTAGCTCGCAGGACGGCTTCCTACGAGCAGTACTTC
CDR3aa: CASSLARRTASYEQYF

d_gene: -
j_gene: TRBJ1-1
abundance: many
v_gene: TRBV6-1
CDR3nt: TGTGCCAGCAGTTCAACAGGGAACACTGAAGCTTTCTTT
CDR3aa: CASSSTGNTEAFF

d_gene: TRBD2
j_gene: TRBJ2-7
abundance: -
v_gene: TRBV15
CDR3nt: TGTGCCACCAGCAGCGCCGGACTAGCGGGAGACGAGCAGTACTTC
CDR3aa: CATSSAGLAGDEQYF

d_gene: -
j_gene: TRBJ2-7
abundance: many
v_gene: TRBV20-1
CDR3nt: TGCAGTGCTAGATTAGGACAGGGCGGAGGGAGGGCGACGACCTACGAGCAGTACTTC
CDR3aa: CSARLGQGGGRATTYEQYF

d_gene: -
j_gene: TRBJ2-4
abundance: few
v_gene: TRBV20-1
CDR3nt: TGCAGTGCTTACCCAATGGCCAAAAACATTCAGTACTTC
CDR3aa: CSAYPMAKNIQYF

d_gene: -
j_gene: TRBJ2-3
abundance: -
v_gene: TRBV4-1
CDR3nt: TGCGCCAGCAACCAAGTCGCGCGGTTGGGCACAGATACGCAGTATTTT
CDR3aa: CASNQVARLGTDTQYF

d_gene: -
j_gene: TRBJ2-3
abundance: many
v_gene: TRBV5-1
CDR3nt: TGCGCCAGCAGCTTGGGGCTACGCTTTGGCACAGATACGCAGTATTTT
CDR3aa: CASSLGLRFGTDTQYF

d_gene: -
j_gene: TRBJ2-7
abundance: -
v_gene: TRBV10-3
CDR3nt: TGTGCCATCAGTGGGCAGGGGCTAGCGGAAATCTACGAGCAGTACTTC
CDR3aa: CAISGQGLAEIYEQYF

d_gene: TRBD2
j_gene: TRBJ2-1
abundance: few
v_gene: TRBV5-1
CDR3nt: TGCGCCAGCAGCTTGGGTTTGGGACTAGCGAACGATGAGCAGTTCTTC
CDR3aa: CASSLGLGLANDEQFF

d_gene: -
j_gene: TRBJ1-1
abundance: many
v_gene: TRBV27
CDR3nt: TGTGCCAGCAGTTCGCTTCCGTGGGGCACTGAAGCTTTCTTT
CDR3aa: CASSSLPWGTEAFF

d_gene: -
j_gene: TRBJ2-7
abundance: many
v_gene: TRBV2
CDR3nt: TGTGCCAGTGCGTGGGCCAAGACTGGGGATTTGCGTTACGAGCAGTACTTC
CDR3aa: CASAWAKTGDLRYEQYF

d_gene: -
j_gene: TRBJ1-1
abundance: many
v_gene: TRBV2
CDR3nt: TGTGCCAGCAGTGAAGCGCTTTGGAACACTGAAGCTTTCTTT
CDR3aa: CASSEALWNTEAFF

d_gene: -
j_gene: TRBJ2-1
abundance: -
v_gene: TRBV27
CDR3nt: TGTGCCAGCAGCCTCGGGAATACCTGCAATGAGCAGTTCTTC
CDR3aa: CASSLGNTCNEQFF

d_gene: -
j_gene: TRBJ2-5
abundance: many
v_gene: TRBV7-2
CDR3nt: TGTGCCAGCAGCTCCCGGACCCAAGAGACCCAGTACTTC
CDR3aa: CASSSRTQETQYF

d_gene: TRBD2
j_gene: TRBJ2-1
abundance: few
v_gene: TRBV7-3
CDR3nt: TGTGCCAGCAGCTTAATTGCGGGAGGGCACAATGAGCAGTTCTTC
CDR3aa: CASSLIAGGHNEQFF

d_gene: -
j_gene: TRBJ1-3
abundance: many
v_gene: TRBV2
CDR3nt: TGTGCCAGCTTGGTTAGGGAGTCTGGAAACACCATATATTTT
CDR3aa: CASLVRESGNTIYF

d_gene: -
j_gene: TRBJ1-2
abundance: -
v_gene: TRBV27
CDR3nt: TGTGCCAGCAGTTCTTACACCGGGACGGCCATCTATGGCTACACCTTC
CDR3aa: CASSSYTGTAIYGYTF

d_gene: TRBD2
j_gene: TRBJ2-1
abundance: many
v_gene: TRBV6-1
CDR3nt: TGTGCCAGCAGTCAGCGGGACTCCTTGGATGAGCAGTTCTTC
CDR3aa: CASSQRDSLDEQFF

d_gene: -
j_gene: TRBJ2-3
abundance: -
v_gene: TRBV29-1
CDR3nt: TGCAGCGTTTTCCCCGAAAACACAGATACGCAGTATTTT
CDR3aa: CSVFPENTDTQYF

d_gene: TRBD1
j_gene: TRBJ2-5
abundance: many
v_gene: TRBV7-9
CDR3nt: TGTGCCAGCAGCACCGGGACAGGGACTAAAGAGACCCAGTACTTC
CDR3aa: CASSTGTGTKETQYF

d_gene: TRBD1
j_gene: TRBJ2-5
abundance: -
v_gene: TRBV28
CDR3nt: TGTGCCAGCAGTTCCTTGACAGGGGGAGGACAAGAGACCCAGTACTTC
CDR3aa: CASSSLTGGGQETQYF

d_gene: -
j_gene: TRBJ1-6
abundance: many
v_gene: TRBV20-1
CDR3nt: TGCAGTGCTAGCCCGGGGATGGAGAATTCACCCCTCCACTTT
CDR3aa: CSASPGMENSPLHF

d_gene: -
j_gene: TRBJ2-2
abundance: -
v_gene: TRBV7-3
CDR3nt: TGTGCCAGCAGCCCACAGGGTACCGGGGAGCTGCTTTTT
CDR3aa: CASSPQGTGELLF

d_gene: TRBD2
j_gene: TRBJ2-4
abundance: many
v_gene: TRBV2
CDR3nt: TGTGCCAGCAGTGGGCGGGAGGGCGACATTCAGTACTTC
CDR3aa: CASSGREGDIQYF

d_gene: -
j_gene: TRBJ2-7
abundance: few
v_gene: TRBV15
CDR3nt: TGTGCCACCAGCAGCTCACTGGACGGCTACGAGCAGTACTTC
CDR3aa: CATSSSLDGYEQYF

d_gene: -
j_gene: TRBJ2-5
abundance: many
v_gene: TRBV7-3
CDR3nt: TGTGCCAGCAGCTTCCAGGGGTCAGAGACCCAGTACTTC
CDR3aa: CASSFQGSETQYF

d_gene: -
j_gene: TRBJ2-3
abundance: many
v_gene: TRBV30
CDR3nt: TGTGCCTGGAGCCCCTCGGGGAGGGGGCGAACAGATACGCAGTATTTT
CDR3aa: CAWSPSGRGRTDTQYF

d_gene: -
j_gene: TRBJ1-1
abundance: -
v_gene: TRBV11-3
CDR3nt: TGTGCCGGCAGCTTAAAGGGAAACACTGAAGCTTTCTTT
CDR3aa: CAGSLKGNTEAFF

d_gene: -
j_gene: TRBJ2-7
abundance: -
v_gene: TRBV7-9
CDR3nt: TGTGCCAGCAGCCCGGCGGGACAGCGCGAGCAGTACTTC
CDR3aa: CASSPAGQREQYF

d_gene: -
j_gene: TRBJ2-7
abundance: many
v_gene: TRBV20-1
CDR3nt: TGCAGTGCTATACGGGGGCTCTCCTACGAGCAGTACTTC
CDR3aa: CSAIRGLSYEQYF

d_gene: -
j_gene: TRBJ1-1
abundance: many
v_gene: TRBV12-3/TRBV12-4
CDR3nt: TGTGCCAGCAGTCCGAGGACAGCGAACACTGAAGCTTTCTTT
CDR3aa: CASSPRTANTEAFF

d_gene: TRBD1
j_gene: TRBJ2-2
abundance: -
v_gene: TRBV19
CDR3nt: TGTGCCAGTAGTGTCCCCGGGACAGGGGTCACCGGGGAGCTGTTTTTT
CDR3aa: CASSVPGTGVTGELFF

d_gene: -
j_gene: TRBJ2-5
abundance: many
v_gene: TRBV5-1
CDR3nt: TGCGCCAGCACCGCCGGCCAAGAGACCCAGTACTTC
CDR3aa: CASTAGQETQYF

d_gene: TRBD1
j_gene: TRBJ2-4
abundance: few
v_gene: TRBV6-1
CDR3nt: TGTGCCAGCAGTGAAGCGCCCTTACAGGGGACCAAAAACATTCAGTACTTC
CDR3aa: CASSEAPLQGTKNIQYF

d_gene: -
j_gene: TRBJ2-2
abundance: few
v_gene: TRBV14
CDR3nt: TGTGCCAGCAGCCAAGATCGGCCCGGGGAGCTGTTTTTT
CDR3aa: CASSQDRPGELFF

d_gene: -
j_gene: TRBJ2-7
abundance: -
v_gene: TRBV11-2
CDR3nt: TGTGCCAGCAGCTTAGATGGCGGCTTCTCCCGGTACTTC
CDR3aa: CASSLDGGFSRYF

d_gene: -
j_gene: TRBJ1-5
abundance: -
v_gene: TRBV24-1
CDR3nt: TGTGCCACCAGAAGTTACAGGGTCTGTCAGCCCCAGCATTTT
CDR3aa: CATRSYRVCQPQHF

d_gene: -
j_gene: TRBJ2-3
abundance: many
v_gene: TRBV11-2
CDR3nt: TGTGCCAGCAGCTTTCGGGGCAGTTCCTTGCCTAGCACAGATACGCAGTATTTT
CDR3aa: CASSFRGSSLPSTDTQYF

d_gene: TRBD1
j_gene: TRBJ1-5
abundance: -
v_gene: TRBV24-1
CDR3nt: TGTGCCACCAGTGCAGGGGGGAAGAACAATCAGCCCCAGCATTTT
CDR3aa: CATSAGGKNNQPQHF

d_gene: -
j_gene: TRBJ2-2
abundance: -
v_gene: TRBV7-3
CDR3nt: TGTGCCAGCAGCTCCCTCTCAGAGATGACTACGAACACCGGGGAGCTGTTTTTT
CDR3aa: CASSSLSEMTTNTGELFF